The next 28 T cell receptor beta chains were all read from a single sample in a study of cytomegalovirus exposure and HLA in healthy donors. The data were produced by immunoSEQ multiplex PCR, yet TCRdb's version contains in-frame clones alone and is incomplete. The sample includes some 130,000 clones, almost 85% seen only once; the top ten take 25% to 30%. The material sequenced was PBMCs. All receptors come from a man under 40 in good health and CMV-seropositive.

CDR3 sequence: CASSPDGRGYGYTF. The CDR3 DNA is TGTGCCAGCAGCCCGGACGGGAGGGGCTATGGCTACACCTTC. The rearrangement joins TRBV5-6 to TRBJ1-2, with D maybe TRBD1 (5 bases). This CDR3 spans 14 amino acids. Trimming took 4 bases from V and 4 from J, leaving 14 bases between them. Germline assignment: CDR1 SGHDT and CDR2 YYEEEE.

This chain connects TRBV6-1 to TRBJ2-1, with D unclear. The CDR3 has 13 amino acids. Germline V lookup: CDR1 MNHNS, CDR2 SASEGT. With 2 bases removed from V and 7 bases from J, the gap between germline ends came to 9 bases. CDR3 in DNA: TGTGCCAGCAGTGAAACCTTTGCGAATGAGCAGTTCTTC. It translates to CASSETFANEQFF.

V and J are TRBV6-5 and TRBJ2-7; TRBD1 is a possible D gene (6 bases). CDR3 length: 15 residues. The V end lost 0 bases, the J end lost 2 bases, and 11 bases lay between the germline ends. From germline, CDR1 is MNHEY and CDR2 SVGAGI. In DNA, the CDR3 is TGTGCCAGCAGTTACTCGGGGGCGAGCGCCTACGAGCAGTACTTC. It is translated as CASSYSGASAYEQYF.

The J gene is TRBJ2-3, the V gene TRBV7-2; 16 bases are a match to TRBD2. This CDR3 is 17 amino acids long. Per the germline V gene, CDR1 is SGHTA and CDR2 is FQGNSA. The ends lost 2 bases at V and 6 bases at J; junction bases unmatched: 5. DNA of the CDR3: TGTGCCAGCAGCTTAAAGGGGACTAGCGGGGGGGCGGATACGCAGTATTTT. Residues: CASSLKGTSGGADTQYF.

The chain couples TRBV6-6 to TRBJ2-7, with D unresolved. Looked up from germline, CDR1 is MNHNY and CDR2 is SVGAGI (reference sequence). This CDR3 region has 14 residues. The ends were cut back, 0 bases at V and 5 bases at J, with 11 bases in the middle. Here the CDR3 DNA reads TGTGCCAGCAGTTACTCCAACCGAGTCAACGAGCAGTACTTC. It specifies CASSYSNRVNEQYF.

This clone has just a few counts. This chain uses TRBV2 with TRBJ2-2, with D perhaps TRBD1 (6 bases). Germline CDR1 and CDR2: SNHLY and FYNNEI. V was trimmed by 5 bases and J by 7 bases, leaving 11 bases between them. The CDR3 contains 13 residues. The CDR3 loop reads CASSSTGIGELFF. In DNA form, the CDR3 reads TGTGCCAGCAGTAGTACAGGGATCGGGGAGCTGTTTTTT. The whole variable domain, filled in from reference TRBV2 and TRBJ2-2, reads EPEVTQTPSHQVTQMGQEVILRCVPISNHLYFYWYRQILGQKVEFLVSFYNNEISEKSEIFDDQFSVERPDGSNFTLKIRSTKLEDSAMYFCASSSTGIGELFFGEGSRLTVL.

This clone was counted only a few times. The chain employs TRBV5-1 and TRBJ2-7; 7 nucleotides match TRBD1. The trim removed 6 bases at V and 2 bases at J, leaving 5 bases unmatched. The CDR3 length is 13 residues. The germline V gene has CDR1 SGHRS and CDR2 YFSETQ. CDR3 bases: TGCGCCAGCACCGCTACAGGGGCCTACGAGCAGTACTTC. This translates into CASTATGAYEQYF. The full variable domain, in which reference TRBV5-1 and TRBJ2-7 provide the parts outside the CDR3, is KAGVTQTPRYLIKTRGQQVTLSCSPISGHRSVSWYQQTPGQGLQFLFEYFSETQRNKGNFPGRFSGRQFSNSRSEMNVSTLELGDSALYLCASTATGAYEQYFGPGTRLTVT.

The rearrangement links TRBV6-1 to TRBJ1-2, with 8 bases identical to TRBD1. The CDR3 is made up of 17 amino acids. After removal of 0 bases from V and 5 bases from J, the junction contained 11 bases not matched to a gene. CDR1 is MNHNS, CDR2 SASEGT, per germline. Here the CDR3 reads CASSEAGGPGGPYGYTF. In DNA, the CDR3 is TGTGCCAGCAGTGAAGCCGGGGGGCCAGGGGGCCCATATGGCTACACCTTC.

The rearrangement links TRBV5-1 to TRBJ2-7, with TRBD1 identical over 7 bases. J lost 1 base, V lost 4 bases, and 8 bases had no gene match. The germline CDR1 and CDR2 sequences are SGHRS and YFSETQ. The CDR3 runs to 15 residues. CDR3 sequence (DNA): TGCGCCAGCAGCGCCCGGACAGGACTTTCCTACGAGCAGTACTTC. Protein sequence: CASSARTGLSYEQYF.

V gene TRBV29-1 combines with J gene TRBJ2-1, with a possible D match to TRBD1 (6 bases). V dropped 3 bases and J dropped 6 bases, with 15 bases sitting between them. CDR1 is SQVTM, CDR2 ANQGSEA, per germline. The CDR3 has 14 amino acids. CDR3 nucleotide sequence: TGCAGCGTTGATTTGGGGGCTCAAGGCAATGAGCAGTTCTTC. Translated, it gives CSVDLGAQGNEQFF.

The gene calls are TRBV19 and TRBJ2-6, with 9 nucleotides matching TRBD1. Germline CDR1 reads LNHDA; CDR2 reads SQIVND (reference sequence). The CDR3 has 16 residues. V shed 4 bases, J shed 2 bases, and the junction held 3 bases outside the gene matches. Written as DNA, the CDR3 is TGTGCCAGTAGTAGTTGGACAGGGGCTGGGGCCAACGTCCTGACTTTC. Protein sequence: CASSSWTGAGANVLTF.

This sequence joins TRBV6-1 and TRBJ1-3, with TRBD1 identical over 10 bases. V trimming: 5 bases; J trimming: 2 bases; junction bases outside the gene matches: 3. The CDR3 consists of 15 residues. Germline V gives CDR1 MNHNS, CDR2 SASEGT. This CDR3 is CASSQTGGPGNTIYF. The CDR3 DNA reads as TGTGCCAGCAGTCAGACAGGGGGCCCTGGAAACACCATATATTTT.

This clone was seen just once. J is TRBJ1-1 and V is TRBV5-1, with 7 bases that match TRBD1. V lost 4 bases, J lost 4 bases, and 13 bases stayed unmatched. The CDR3 contains 16 residues. Per germline, CDR1 SGHRS and CDR2 YFSETQ. CDR3 nucleotide sequence: TGCGCCAGCAGCCGAGGGGGCGGCCCGGGGAGCACTGAAGCTTTCTTT. This translates into CASSRGGGPGSTEAFF.

This chain connects TRBV7-9 to TRBJ1-1, with D possibly matching TRBD1 (5 bases). The CDR3 consists of 15 residues. The V gene's germline CDR1 is SEHNR and CDR2 FQNEAQ (reference sequence). V lost 5 bases and J lost 0, with 13 bases in between. The CDR3 reads CASSIHAGLNTEAFF. The CDR3 DNA is TGTGCCAGCAGCATCCACGCAGGGCTGAACACTGAAGCTTTCTTT.

This clone showed up just once. In the same sample, other DNA sequences code for this CDR3. The chain has TRBV4-1 and TRBJ2-7; 10 bases align to TRBD1. Per the germline V gene, CDR1 is MGHRA and CDR2 is YSYEKL. V was pared by 0 bases and J by 2 bases, with 1 base of the junction left unmatched. The CDR3 has 15 amino acids. In DNA, the CDR3 is TGCGCCAGCAGCCAAGAGGGGACAGGGGCCTACGAGCAGTACTTC. Protein product: CASSQEGTGAYEQYF.

The chain uses TRBV2 and TRBJ1-2; a possible D gene is TRBD1 (6 bases). The V end was cut by 0 bases, the J end by 7 bases, with 12 bases between. Germline lookup yields CDR1 SNHLY and CDR2 FYNNEI. This CDR3 region has 14 residues. DNA of the CDR3: TGTGCCAGCAGTGAAGCTGGGGGACAACGTGGCTACACCTTC. Residues: CASSEAGGQRGYTF.

The chain uses TRBV28 and TRBJ2-3, with 8 bases that match TRBD2. Losses at the gene ends were 4 bases for V and 4 bases for J; bases not matched to a gene: 7. This CDR3 has 15 amino acids. In germline, CDR1 is MDHEN, CDR2 SYDVKM. The CDR3 region is CASSSLGGAPDTQYF. The CDR3 DNA is TGTGCCAGCAGTTCCCTCGGGGGGGCCCCAGATACGCAGTATTTT.

V and J are TRBV5-6 and TRBJ2-6; 8 bases are shared with TRBD2. The V and J ends lost 0 bases and 2 bases, in that order; junction bases with no gene match: 10. The CDR3 is 19 amino acids. Germline V gene data show CDR1 as SGHDT and CDR2 as YYEEEE. The CDR3: CASSLAEREIGAGANVLTF. For the CDR3, the DNA is TGTGCCAGCAGCTTGGCCGAGCGGGAGATAGGCGCTGGGGCCAACGTCCTGACTTTC.

This clone came up once. The chain uses TRBV19 and TRBJ1-1, with D possibly being TRBD1 (5 bases). Trimming cost V 4 bases and J 4 bases, with 10 bases left between them. The CDR3 loop spans 13 amino acids. Germline values: CDR1 LNHDA, CDR2 SQIVND (reference sequence). The CDR3 region has the DNA TGTGCCAGTAGTAGCCTCGGGGGCACTGAAGCTTTCTTT. It is translated as CASSSLGGTEAFF.

J is TRBJ1-2 and V is TRBV7-2, with unresolved D. The CDR3 runs 14 residues. The germline gives CDR1 SGHTA, CDR2 FQGNSA. Trimming left V 7 bases short and J 3 bases short, with 15 bases between. The DNA of the CDR3 is TGTGCCAGCACCCCGAGGAGGGAGCACTATGGCTACACCTTC. Translated: CASTPRREHYGYTF.

The V call is TRBV7-9, the J call TRBJ2-5, with 9 bases identical to TRBD1. Germline trimming cut 5 bases from V and 4 bases from J; bases unmatched to any gene: 2. Germline-derived CDR1 and CDR2 are SEHNR and FQNEAQ (reference sequence). CDR3 length: 13 amino acids. CDR3: CASSRDRVETQYF. DNA for the CDR3: TGTGCCAGCAGCCGGGACAGGGTAGAGACCCAGTACTTC.

The chain employs TRBV6-6 and TRBJ1-2; D is perhaps TRBD1 (6 bases). In germline, CDR1 is MNHNY, CDR2 SVGAGI (reference sequence). Between the trimmed V and J ends, which lost 5 bases and 8 bases, there was a span of 18 bases. This CDR3 comprises 14 residues. DNA for the CDR3: TGTGCCAGCAGTCGGTATTCGGGGGGGCAAGGCTACACCTTC. It codes for CASSRYSGGQGYTF.

The chain couples TRBV18 to TRBJ2-3; D gene ambiguous. There are 13 residues in the CDR3. Germline loops: CDR1 KGHSH, CDR2 LQKENI. Trimming removed 2 bases from V and 6 bases from J, with 9 bases in between. CDR3 amino acids: CASSPAAGDTQYF. In nucleotides, the CDR3 is TGTGCCAGCTCACCAGCGGCCGGGGATACGCAGTATTTT.

This clone occurred a few times. The chain links TRBV7-9 to TRBJ1-1, with D perhaps matching TRBD1 (5 bases). Looked up from germline, CDR1 is SEHNR and CDR2 is FQNEAQ (reference sequence). This CDR3 has 11 residues. The V end lost 11 bases, the J end lost 1 base, and 8 bases lay between the germline ends. The CDR3 spells CAAGENTEAFF. The CDR3 bases are TGTGCCGCGGGGGAGAACACTGAAGCTTTCTTT.

A few counts support this clone. The chain has TRBV7-2 and TRBJ1-6; 7 positions agree with TRBD1. There are 17 residues in the CDR3. With V trimmed by 2 bases and J by 6 bases, 10 bases remained unmatched. CDR1 is SGHTA and CDR2 is FQGNSA in the germline V gene. CDR3 loop: CASSLLPSGGSNSPLHF. In DNA form, the CDR3 reads TGTGCCAGCAGCTTATTGCCATCAGGGGGTTCTAATTCACCCCTCCACTTT.

A few counts support this clone. The genes are TRBV2 and TRBJ1-2; TRBD1 matches at 9 bases. The CDR3 runs to 13 residues. The V segment lost 4 bases and the J segment 6 bases; nucleotides outside the gene matches: 3. Germline V gene sequence: CDR1 SNHLY, CDR2 FYNNEI. As DNA, the CDR3 is TGTGCCAGCAGTGCGTGGACAGGGGATGGCTACACCTTC. Protein product: CASSAWTGDGYTF.

Here the CDR3 reads CASSPGGANGYTF. CDR3 DNA: TGTGCCAGCAGCCCTGGGGGCGCAAATGGCTACACCTTC. The V gene is TRBV5-8, the J gene TRBJ1-2; possible D gene TRBD1, 6 bases. This CDR3 region has 13 residues. From germline, CDR1 is SGHTS and CDR2 YDEGEE. The V and J ends lost 4 bases and 6 bases respectively, with 13 bases between them.

The table lists this clone with a few counts. V and J are TRBV15 and TRBJ1-5; perhaps TRBD1 as D (6 bases). The ends were cut back, 4 bases at V and 0 bases at J, with 19 bases in the middle. CDR3 length: 18 amino acids. Germline loops: CDR1 LNHNV, CDR2 YYDKDF (reference sequence). This CDR3 is CATSITGFGDNSNQPQHF. Here the CDR3 DNA reads TGTGCCACCAGCATTACAGGGTTCGGGGATAATAGCAATCAGCCCCAGCATTTT.